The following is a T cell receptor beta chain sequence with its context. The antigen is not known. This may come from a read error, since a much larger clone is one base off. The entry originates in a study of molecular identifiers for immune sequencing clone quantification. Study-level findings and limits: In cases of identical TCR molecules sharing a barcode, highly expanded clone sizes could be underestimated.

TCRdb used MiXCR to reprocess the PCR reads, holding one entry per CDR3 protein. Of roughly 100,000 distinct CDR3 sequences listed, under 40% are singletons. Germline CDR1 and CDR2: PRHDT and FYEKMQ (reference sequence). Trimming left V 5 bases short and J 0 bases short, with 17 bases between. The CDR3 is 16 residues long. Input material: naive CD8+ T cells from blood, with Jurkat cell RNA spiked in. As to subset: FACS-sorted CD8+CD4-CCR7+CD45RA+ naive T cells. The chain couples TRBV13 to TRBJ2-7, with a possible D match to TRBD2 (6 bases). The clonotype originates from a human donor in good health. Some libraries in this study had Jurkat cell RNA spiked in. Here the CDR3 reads CASSLTTSPRSYEQYF. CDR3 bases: TGTGCCAGCAGCCTAACTACTAGCCCGCGCTCCTACGAGCAGTACTTC.